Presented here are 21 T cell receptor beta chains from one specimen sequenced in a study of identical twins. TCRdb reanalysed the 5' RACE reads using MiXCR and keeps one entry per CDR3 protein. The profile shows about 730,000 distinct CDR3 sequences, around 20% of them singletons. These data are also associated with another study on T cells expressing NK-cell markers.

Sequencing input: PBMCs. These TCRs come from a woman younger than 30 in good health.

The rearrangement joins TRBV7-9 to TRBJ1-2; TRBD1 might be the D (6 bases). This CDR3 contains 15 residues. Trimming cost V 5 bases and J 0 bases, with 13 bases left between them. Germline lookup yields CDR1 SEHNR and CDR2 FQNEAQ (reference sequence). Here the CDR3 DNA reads TGTGCCAGCAGCGATCCTGACAGGTCTAACTATGGCTACACCTTC. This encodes CASSDPDRSNYGYTF.

CDR3 sequence: CSARDMLAGATDTQYF. In DNA, the CDR3 is TGCAGTGCTAGAGATATGCTAGCGGGGGCCACAGATACGCAGTATTTT. The chain carries TRBV20-1 and TRBJ2-3; 10 positions match TRBD2. The CDR3 loop spans 16 amino acids. With V trimmed by 0 bases and J by 2 bases, 5 bases remained unmatched. Germline assignment: CDR1 DFQATT and CDR2 SNEGSKA (reference sequence).

The CDR3 nucleotides are TGTGCCAGCAGCCCATTCAGCGGGGCCAACGTCCTGACTTTC. Its protein product is CASSPFSGANVLTF. V usage is TRBV7-8 and J usage is TRBJ2-6; D unresolved. Trimming took 5 bases from V and 4 from J, leaving 9 bases between them. This CDR3 spans 14 amino acids. The germline V gene has CDR1 SGHVS and CDR2 FQNEAQ.

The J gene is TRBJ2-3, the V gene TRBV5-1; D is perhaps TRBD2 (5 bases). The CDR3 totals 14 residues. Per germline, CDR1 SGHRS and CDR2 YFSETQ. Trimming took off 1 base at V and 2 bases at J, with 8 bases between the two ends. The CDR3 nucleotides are TGCGCCAGCAGCTTGACCGGGGACACAGATACGCAGTATTTT. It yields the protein CASSLTGDTDTQYF.

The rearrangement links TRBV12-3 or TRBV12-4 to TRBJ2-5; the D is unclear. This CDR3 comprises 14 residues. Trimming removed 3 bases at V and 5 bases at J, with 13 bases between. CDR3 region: CASSFYEARETQYF. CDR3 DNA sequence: TGTGCCAGCAGTTTTTATGAAGCGCGGGAGACCCAGTACTTC.

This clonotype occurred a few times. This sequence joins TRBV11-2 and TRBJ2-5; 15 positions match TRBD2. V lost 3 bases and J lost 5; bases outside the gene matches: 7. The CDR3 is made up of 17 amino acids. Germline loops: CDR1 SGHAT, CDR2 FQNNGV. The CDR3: CASSFRTSGGGVETQYF. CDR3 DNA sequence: TGTGCCAGCAGCTTTCGGACTAGCGGGGGGGGGGTGGAGACCCAGTACTTC.

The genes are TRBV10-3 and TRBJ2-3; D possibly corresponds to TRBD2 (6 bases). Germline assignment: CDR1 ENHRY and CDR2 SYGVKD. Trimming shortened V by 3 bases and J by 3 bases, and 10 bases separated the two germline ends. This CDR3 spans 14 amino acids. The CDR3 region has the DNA TGTGCCATCAGTGAAGGTCGGGAGACAGATACGCAGTATTTT. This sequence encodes CAISEGRETDTQYF.

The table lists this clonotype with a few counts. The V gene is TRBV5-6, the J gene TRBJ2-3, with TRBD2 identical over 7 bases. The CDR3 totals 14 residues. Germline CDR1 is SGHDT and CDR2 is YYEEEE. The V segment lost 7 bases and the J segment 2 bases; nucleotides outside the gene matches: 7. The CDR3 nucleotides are TGTGCCAGCTTGGGGGGACTAATCACAGATACGCAGTATTTT. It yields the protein CASLGGLITDTQYF.

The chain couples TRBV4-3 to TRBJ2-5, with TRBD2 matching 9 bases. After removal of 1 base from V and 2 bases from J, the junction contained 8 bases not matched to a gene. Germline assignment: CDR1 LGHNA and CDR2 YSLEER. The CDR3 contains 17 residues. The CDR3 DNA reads TGCGCCAGCAGCCAAGTACTAGCGGGTCGCGGACAAGAGACCCAGTACTTC. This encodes CASSQVLAGRGQETQYF.

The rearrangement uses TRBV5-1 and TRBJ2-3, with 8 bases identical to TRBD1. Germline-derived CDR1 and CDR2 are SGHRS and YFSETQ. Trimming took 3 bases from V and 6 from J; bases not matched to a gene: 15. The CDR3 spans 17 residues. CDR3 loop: CASSSTTPGTGLDTQYF. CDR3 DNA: TGCGCCAGCAGCTCGACTACCCCCGGGACAGGTTTGGATACGCAGTATTTT.

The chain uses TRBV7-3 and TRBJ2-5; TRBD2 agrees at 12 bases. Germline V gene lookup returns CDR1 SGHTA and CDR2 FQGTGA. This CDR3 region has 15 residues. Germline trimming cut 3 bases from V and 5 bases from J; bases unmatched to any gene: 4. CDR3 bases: TGTGCCAGCAGCTTCGCTAGCGGGGGGGGCGAGACCCAGTACTTC. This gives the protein CASSFASGGGETQYF. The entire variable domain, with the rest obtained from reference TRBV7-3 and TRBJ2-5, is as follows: GAGVSQTPSNKVTEKGKYVELRCDPISGHTALYWYRQSLGQGPEFLIYFQGTGAADDSGLPNDRFFAVRPEGSVSTLKIQRTERGDSAVYLCASSFASGGGETQYFGPGTRLLVL.

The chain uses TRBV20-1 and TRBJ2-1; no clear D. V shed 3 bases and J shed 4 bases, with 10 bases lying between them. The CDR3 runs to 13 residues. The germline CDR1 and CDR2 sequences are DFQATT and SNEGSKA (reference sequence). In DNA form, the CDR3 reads TGCAGTGCTAGTAGACAATTTTACAATGAGCAGTTCTTC. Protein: CSASRQFYNEQFF.

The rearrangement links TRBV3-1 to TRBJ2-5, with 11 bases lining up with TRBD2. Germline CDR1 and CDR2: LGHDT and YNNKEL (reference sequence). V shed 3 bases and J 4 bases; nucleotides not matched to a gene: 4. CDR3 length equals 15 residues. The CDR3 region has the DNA TGTGCCAGCAGCCAGCGCCTAGCGGGAGGAGAGACCCAGTACTTC. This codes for CASSQRLAGGETQYF.

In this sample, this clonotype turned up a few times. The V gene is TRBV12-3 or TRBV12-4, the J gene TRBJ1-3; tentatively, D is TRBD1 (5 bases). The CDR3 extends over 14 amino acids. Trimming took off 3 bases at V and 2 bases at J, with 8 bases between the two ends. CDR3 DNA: TGTGCCAGCAGTTTGGTGGGGGCTGGAAACACCATATATTTT. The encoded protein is CASSLVGAGNTIYF.

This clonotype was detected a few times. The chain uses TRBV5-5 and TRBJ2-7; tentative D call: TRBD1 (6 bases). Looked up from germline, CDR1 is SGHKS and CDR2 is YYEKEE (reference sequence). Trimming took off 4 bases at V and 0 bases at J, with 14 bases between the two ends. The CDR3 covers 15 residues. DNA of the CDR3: TGTGCCAGCAGCCCGGACAGTTATTCCTCCTACGAGCAGTACTTC. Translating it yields CASSPDSYSSYEQYF.

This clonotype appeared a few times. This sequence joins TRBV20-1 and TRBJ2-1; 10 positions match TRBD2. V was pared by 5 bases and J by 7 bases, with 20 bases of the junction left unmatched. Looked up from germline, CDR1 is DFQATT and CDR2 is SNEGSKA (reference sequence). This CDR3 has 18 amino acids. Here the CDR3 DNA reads TGCAGTGCTCAGAGGTCGGCTAGCGGGAGTATCGCTTGGAATGAGCAGTTCTTC. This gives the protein CSAQRSASGSIAWNEQFF.

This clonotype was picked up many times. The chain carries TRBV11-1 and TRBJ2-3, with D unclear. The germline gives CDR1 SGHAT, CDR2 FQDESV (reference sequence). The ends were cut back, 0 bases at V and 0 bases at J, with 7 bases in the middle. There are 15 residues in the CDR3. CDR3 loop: CASSLAGFSTDTQYF. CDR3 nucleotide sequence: TGTGCCAGCAGCTTAGCTGGTTTTAGCACAGATACGCAGTATTTT.

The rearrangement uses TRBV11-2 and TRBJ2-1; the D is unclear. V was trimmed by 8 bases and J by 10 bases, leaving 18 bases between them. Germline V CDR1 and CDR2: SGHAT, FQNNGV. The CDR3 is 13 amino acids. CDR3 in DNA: TGTGCCAGCGCCGGAAGCCCCATGGGAGAGCAGTTCTTC. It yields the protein CASAGSPMGEQFF.

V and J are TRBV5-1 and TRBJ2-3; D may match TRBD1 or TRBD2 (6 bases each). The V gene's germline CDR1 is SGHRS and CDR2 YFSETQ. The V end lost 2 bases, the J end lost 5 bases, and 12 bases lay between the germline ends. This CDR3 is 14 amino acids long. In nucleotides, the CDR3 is TGCGCCAGCAGCTTTCGGGGGCCGGAAGATACGCAGTATTTT. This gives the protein CASSFRGPEDTQYF. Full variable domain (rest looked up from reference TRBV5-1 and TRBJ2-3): KAGVTQTPRYLIKTRGQQVTLSCSPISGHRSVSWYQQTPGQGLQFLFEYFSETQRNKGNFPGRFSGRQFSNSRSEMNVSTLELGDSALYLCASSFRGPEDTQYFGPGTRLTVL.

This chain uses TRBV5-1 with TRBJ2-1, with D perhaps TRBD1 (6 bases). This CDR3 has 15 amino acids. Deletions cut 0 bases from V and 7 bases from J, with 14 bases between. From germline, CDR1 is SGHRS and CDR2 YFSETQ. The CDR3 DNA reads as TGCGCCAGCAGCTTGGCCGTCCAGGGGCTAAATGAGCAGTTCTTC. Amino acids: CASSLAVQGLNEQFF. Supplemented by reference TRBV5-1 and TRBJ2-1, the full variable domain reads KAGVTQTPRYLIKTRGQQVTLSCSPISGHRSVSWYQQTPGQGLQFLFEYFSETQRNKGNFPGRFSGRQFSNSRSEMNVSTLELGDSALYLCASSLAVQGLNEQFFGPGTRLTVL.

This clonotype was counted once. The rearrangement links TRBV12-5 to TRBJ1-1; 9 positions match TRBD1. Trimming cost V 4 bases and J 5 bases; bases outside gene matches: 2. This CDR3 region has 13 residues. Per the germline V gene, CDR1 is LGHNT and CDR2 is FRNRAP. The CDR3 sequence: CASGSDRGTEAFF. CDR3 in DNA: TGTGCTAGTGGTTCGGACAGGGGAACTGAAGCTTTCTTT.